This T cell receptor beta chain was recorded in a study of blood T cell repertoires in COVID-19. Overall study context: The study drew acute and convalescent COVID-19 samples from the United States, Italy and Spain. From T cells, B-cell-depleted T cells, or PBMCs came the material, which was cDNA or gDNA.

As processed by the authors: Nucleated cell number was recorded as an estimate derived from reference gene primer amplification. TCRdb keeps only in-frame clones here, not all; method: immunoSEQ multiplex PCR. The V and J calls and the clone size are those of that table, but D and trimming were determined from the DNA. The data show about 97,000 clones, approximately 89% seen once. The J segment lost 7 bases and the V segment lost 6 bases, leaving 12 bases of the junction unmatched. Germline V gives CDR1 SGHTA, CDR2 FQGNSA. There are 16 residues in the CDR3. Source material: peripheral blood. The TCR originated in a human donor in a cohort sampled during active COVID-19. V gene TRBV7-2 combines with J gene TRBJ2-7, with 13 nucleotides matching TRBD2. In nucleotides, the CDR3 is TGTGCCAGCAGTTCCACGGGACTAGCGGGACCCTGGGAGCAGTACTTC. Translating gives CASSSTGLAGPWEQYF.